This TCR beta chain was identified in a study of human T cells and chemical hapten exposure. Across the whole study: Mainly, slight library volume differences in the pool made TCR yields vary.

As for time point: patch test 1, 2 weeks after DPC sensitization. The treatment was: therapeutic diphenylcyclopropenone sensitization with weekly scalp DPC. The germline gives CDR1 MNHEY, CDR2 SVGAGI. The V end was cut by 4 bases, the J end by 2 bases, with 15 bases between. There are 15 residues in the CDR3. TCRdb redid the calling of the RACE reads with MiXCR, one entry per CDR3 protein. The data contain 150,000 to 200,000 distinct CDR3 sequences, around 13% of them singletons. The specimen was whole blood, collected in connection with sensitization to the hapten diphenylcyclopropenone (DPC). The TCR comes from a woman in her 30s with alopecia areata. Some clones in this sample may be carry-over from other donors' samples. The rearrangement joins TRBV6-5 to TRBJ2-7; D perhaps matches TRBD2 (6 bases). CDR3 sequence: CASSSGGRSAYEQYF. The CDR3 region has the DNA TGTGCCAGCAGTTCTGGGGGGAGGAGCGCCTACGAGCAGTACTTC.